This T cell receptor beta chain was observed in a study of a mutant IDH1 vaccine in newly diagnosed glioma. As for the study in general: Beforehand, treatment had been radiotherapy, temozolomide, or both; the majority received both. Study results and limitations: Pseudoprogression appears to have had no connection to changes in top peripheral T cell clonotypes. Immune responses arising from the vaccine appeared in approximately 93% of patients.

Points on this clone: Its antigen is unknown.

Noted time point: week 35, safety follow-up. Vaccinated patients received 300 ug of mutant IDH1 20-mer peptide per dose, with topical imiquimod. Every donor had a new WHO grade 3 or 4 astrocytoma that was IDH1-mutant, with loss of nuclear ATRX. Profiling relied on immunoSEQ multiplex PCR, and the TCRdb table lists in-frame clones only, not all of them. The sample lists tens of thousands of clones, 75% to 85% seen once, with less than 7% in the top ten. The CDR3 has 16 residues. The V gene's germline CDR1 is SGHRS and CDR2 YFSETQ. The V and J ends lost 0 bases and 2 bases, in that order; junction bases with no gene match: 5.

The TCR was taken from a man aged 35 to 55 with glioma. The material sequenced was PBMCs, taken from a glioma patient whose treatment included an IDH1 peptide vaccine. The genes are TRBV5-1 and TRBJ1-5; 7 nucleotides agree with TRBD1. The CDR3, as DNA: TGCGCCAGCAGCTTGGGCGACAGGGATGGCAATCAGCCCCAGCATTTT. This sequence encodes CASSLGDRDGNQPQHF. The full variable domain, its missing parts supplied by reference TRBV5-1 and TRBJ1-5, is KAGVTQTPRYLIKTRGQQVTLSCSPISGHRSVSWYQQTPGQGLQFLFEYFSETQRNKGNFPGRFSGRQFSNSRSEMNVSTLELGDSALYLCASSLGDRDGNQPQHFGDGTRLSIL.